The entry below gives a single T cell receptor (beta chain) sequence along with its context. Its antigen is not identified. Sequenced by immunoSEQ multiplex PCR; TCRdb stores in-frame clones only, minus some. In the table there are around 41,000 clones, over 75% of which are singletons. These data are taken from a study of a mutant IDH1 vaccine in newly diagnosed glioma. Time point given: week 35, safety follow-up. Doses consisted of 300 ug of mutant IDH1 20-mer peptide each, paired with topical imiquimod. This receptor was identified in a man aged 35-49 years with glioma. Sequenced here: PBMCs, sampled from a glioma patient whose treatment included an IDH1 peptide vaccine.

CDR3 coding DNA: TGCAGTGCTAGTGCAGGGTATGGCTACACCTTC. It specifies CSASAGYGYTF. This chain links TRBV20-1 with TRBJ1-2, with D possibly matching TRBD1 (5 bases). The CDR3 runs to 11 residues. V was clipped by 3 bases and J by 5 bases, with 7 bases between them. Germline assignment: CDR1 DFQATT and CDR2 SNEGSKA (reference sequence).